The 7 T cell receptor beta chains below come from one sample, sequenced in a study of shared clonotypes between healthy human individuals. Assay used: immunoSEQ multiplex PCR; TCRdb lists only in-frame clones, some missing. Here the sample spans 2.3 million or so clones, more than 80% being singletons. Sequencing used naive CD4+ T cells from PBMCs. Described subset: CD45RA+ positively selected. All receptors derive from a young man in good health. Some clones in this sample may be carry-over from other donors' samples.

CDR3 residues: CASSSPGQGLIQDTQYF. DNA for the CDR3: TGTGCCAGCAGCTCACCGGGACAGGGGCTCATCCAGGATACGCAGTATTTT. The chain has TRBV5-8 and TRBJ2-3; 10 nucleotides align to TRBD1. The CDR3 contains 17 residues. The ends lost 3 bases at V and 6 bases at J; junction bases unmatched: 13. The V gene's germline CDR1 is SGHTS and CDR2 YDEGEE.

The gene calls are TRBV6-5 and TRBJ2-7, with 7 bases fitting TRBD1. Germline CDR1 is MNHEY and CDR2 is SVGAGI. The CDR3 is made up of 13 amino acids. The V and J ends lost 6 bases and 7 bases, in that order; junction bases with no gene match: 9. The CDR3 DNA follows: TGTGCCAGCAGCCCAACAGGGGCGAGGGAGCAGTACTTC. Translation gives CASSPTGAREQYF.

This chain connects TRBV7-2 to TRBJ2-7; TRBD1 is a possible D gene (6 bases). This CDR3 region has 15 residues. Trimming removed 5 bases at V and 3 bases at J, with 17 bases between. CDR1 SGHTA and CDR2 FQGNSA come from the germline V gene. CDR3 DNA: TGTGCCAGCAGCCCGTTCCCGGGACAAAGCTACGAGCAGTACTTC. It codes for CASSPFPGQSYEQYF.

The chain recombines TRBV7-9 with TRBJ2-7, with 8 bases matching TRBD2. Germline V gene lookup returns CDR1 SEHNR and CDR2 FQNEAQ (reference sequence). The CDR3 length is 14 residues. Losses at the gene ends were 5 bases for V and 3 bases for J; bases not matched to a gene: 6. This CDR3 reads CASSPWAGGYEQYF. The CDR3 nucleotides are TGTGCCAGCAGCCCCTGGGCGGGAGGCTACGAGCAGTACTTC.

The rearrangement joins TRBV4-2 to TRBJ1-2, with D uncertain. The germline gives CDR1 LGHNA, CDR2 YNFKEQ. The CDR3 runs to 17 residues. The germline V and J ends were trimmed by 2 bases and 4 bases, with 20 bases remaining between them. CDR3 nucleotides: TGTGCCAGCAGCCAATTCTTTCGGGAGCGGAACATCTATGGCTACACCTTC. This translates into CASSQFFRERNIYGYTF.

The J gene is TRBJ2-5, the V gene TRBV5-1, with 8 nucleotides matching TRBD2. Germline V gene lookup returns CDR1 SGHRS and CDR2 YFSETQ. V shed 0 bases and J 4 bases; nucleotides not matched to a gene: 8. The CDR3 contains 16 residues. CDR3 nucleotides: TGCGCCAGCAGCTTGGTCGGTAGCGGGAACGGAGAGACCCAGTACTTC. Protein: CASSLVGSGNGETQYF.

CDR3 nucleotides: TGTGCCAGCAGCTTGATGTCCAGCATGAACACTGAAGCTTTCTTT. This codes for CASSLMSSMNTEAFF. The chain uses TRBV5-8 and TRBJ1-1; D is unresolved. Germline CDR1 and CDR2: SGHTS and YDEGEE. The CDR3 length is 15 residues. V gave up 1 base and J gave up 0 bases, with 10 bases separating them.